The text below deals with one T cell receptor (beta chain). Its antigen is as yet unknown. The primer mix had 60 Vbeta and 13 Jbeta primers. Data came from immunoSEQ multiplex PCR; TCRdb stores just in-frame clones and leaves some out. The profile shows 150,000 to 200,000 clones, more than 75% of them singletons. The CDR3 sequence is 15 residues long. The germline gives CDR1 SGHTA, CDR2 FQGNSA. Trimming removed 0 bases at V and 1 base at J, with 9 bases between. The source of the sample is a study of cytomegalovirus exposure and HLA in healthy donors. Overall study: Of the donors genotyped, a few hundred in all, 75% to 85% fell in the Caucasian-associated ancestry cluster.

Study results and caveats: A later analysis appeared to link common viral pathogens to several of the most significant clusters. Cytomegalovirus-associated TCR beta chains were listed, numbering 150 to 200. Analysis performed later showed TCR beta chains linked to HLA being more clonally expanded than equally common others.

This chain joins TRBV7-2 and TRBJ1-2; TRBD1 might be the D (5 bases). The source is a woman aged 18-29 years in good health and CMV-seronegative. Specimen: PBMCs. The CDR3 spells CASSLAGGSNYGYTF. The CDR3 region has the DNA TGTGCCAGCAGCTTAGCCGGGGGAAGTAACTATGGCTACACCTTC.